This entry describes one TCR beta chain. The CDR3 runs 14 residues. CDR1 SGDLS and CDR2 YYNGEE come from the germline V gene. With V trimmed by 4 bases and J by 2 bases, 6 bases remained unmatched. The data belong to a study of T cell changes during pregnancy in multiple sclerosis. Using immunoSEQ multiplex PCR, the repertoire was profiled, and TCRdb retains in-frame clones only, with some absent. The sample includes approximately 60,000 clones, 92% seen only once; the top ten take 2.3%. The sequenced sample was peripheral blood, obtained in the first trimester of pregnancy. The receptor comes from a female donor with multiple sclerosis, enrolled in a pregnancy study. This chain connects TRBV9 to TRBJ2-7; 7 nucleotides agree with TRBD1. The CDR3 loop is CASSLGGPTYEQYF. For the CDR3, the DNA is TGTGCCAGCAGCCTAGGGGGCCCCACCTACGAGCAGTACTTC. The complete variable domain, with remaining parts taken from reference TRBV9 and TRBJ2-7, reads DSGVTQTPKHLITATGQRVTLRCSPRSGDLSVYWYQQSLDQGLQFLIQYYNGEERAKGNILERFSAQQFPDLHSELNLSSLELGDSALYFCASSLGGPTYEQYFGPGTRLTVT.